The next 16 T cell receptor beta chains were all read from a single sample in a study of untreated major depressive disorder. TCRdb's copy holds only in-frame clones and misses some; the assay was immunoSEQ multiplex PCR. The profile covers more than 20,000 clones, with approximately 92% appearing a single time and around 0.31% taken by the ten largest. The sequencing input was CD4+ T cells from PBMCs. These receptors all stem from a man aged 30 to 39 in good health.

This clone was recorded once. The chain has TRBV15 and TRBJ2-5, with D possibly called TRBD1 or TRBD2 (6 bases each). CDR1 and CDR2 from the germline V gene are LNHNV and YYDKDF (reference sequence). V lost 5 bases, J lost 5 bases, and 9 bases lay in between. The CDR3 contains 12 residues. Here the CDR3 reads CATSWGAETQYF. CDR3 DNA: TGTGCCACCAGCTGGGGGGCGGAGACCCAGTACTTC.

The CDR3 DNA reads TGTGCCAGCAGTGATCAGGGAGAAGGCTACGAGCAGTACTTC. Its protein product is CASSDQGEGYEQYF. The chain recombines TRBV2 with TRBJ2-7; D tentatively fits TRBD1 or TRBD2 (5 bases each). V was clipped by 3 bases and J by 3 bases, with 12 bases between them. The germline gives CDR1 SNHLY, CDR2 FYNNEI. This CDR3 has 14 amino acids. The complete variable domain, with remaining parts taken from reference TRBV2 and TRBJ2-7, reads EPEVTQTPSHQVTQMGQEVILRCVPISNHLYFYWYRQILGQKVEFLVSFYNNEISEKSEIFDDQFSVERPDGSNFTLKIRSTKLEDSAMYFCASSDQGEGYEQYFGPGTRLTVT.

The chain is built from TRBV7-2 and TRBJ1-1; D is perhaps TRBD1 (5 bases). The ends were cut back, 4 bases at V and 3 bases at J, with 15 bases in the middle. Germline CDR1 SGHTA, CDR2 FQGNSA. The CDR3 runs to 15 residues. The CDR3 here is CASSSDSGQYTEAFF. DNA of the CDR3: TGTGCCAGCAGCTCAGACTCGGGGCAGTACACTGAAGCTTTCTTT.

This rearrangement joins TRBV15 to TRBJ1-2; 7 bases align to TRBD1. Germline loops: CDR1 LNHNV, CDR2 YYDKDF (reference sequence). V gave up 4 bases and J gave up 2 bases; unmatched junction bases: 4. The CDR3 totals 14 residues. CDR3 coding DNA: TGTGCCACCAGCACAGGGGGTCAGAACTATGGCTACACCTTC. Its translation: CATSTGGQNYGYTF.

The chain links TRBV14 to TRBJ2-7; no clear D gene. The CDR3 covers 15 residues. Trimming removed 4 bases at V and 6 bases at J, with 19 bases between. CDR1 and CDR2 (germline): SGHDN, FVKESK. CDR3 coding DNA: TGTGCCAGCAGCCGTGGGGTCGAAGGACCCTCCGAGCAGTACTTC. Amino acid sequence: CASSRGVEGPSEQYF.

This clone appeared once. The chain combines TRBV7-2 with TRBJ2-2; TRBD2 matches 12 bases. The trim removed 5 bases at V and 7 bases at J, leaving 5 bases unmatched. The V gene's germline CDR1 is SGHTA and CDR2 FQGNSA. The CDR3 is 15 amino acids. DNA of the CDR3: TGTGCCAGCAGCCCGACTAGCGGGAGAGGCGGGGAGCTGTTTTTT. Translating gives CASSPTSGRGGELFF.

This chain uses TRBV5-4 with TRBJ2-7; 11 nucleotides align to TRBD2. J was trimmed by 0 bases and V by 4 bases; bases with no gene match: 6. Germline V gene sequence: CDR1 SGHNT, CDR2 YYREEE (reference sequence). The CDR3 consists of 16 residues. The CDR3 DNA reads TGTGCCAGCAGCCCTCTACTAGCGGGAGCCTCCTACGAGCAGTACTTC. The encoded protein is CASSPLLAGASYEQYF.

This sequence joins TRBV7-6 and TRBJ1-5; D ambiguous. V lost 1 base and J lost 6, with 13 bases in between. Germline assignment: CDR1 SGHVS and CDR2 FNYEAQ. The CDR3 extends over 15 amino acids. For the CDR3, the DNA is TGTGCCAGCAGCTTAGAGGAAGGAAATCGTCAGCCCCAGCATTTT. It specifies CASSLEEGNRQPQHF.

The CDR3 DNA is TGTGCCAGCAGCGGACAGGGCGATAATCAGCCCCAGCATTTT. Translation gives CASSGQGDNQPQHF. V usage is TRBV2 and J usage is TRBJ1-5; 8 nucleotides line up with TRBD1. J was trimmed by 4 bases and V by 6 bases; bases with no gene match: 5. Germline V gene sequence: CDR1 SNHLY, CDR2 FYNNEI. The CDR3 totals 14 residues. The whole variable domain, filled in from reference TRBV2 and TRBJ1-5, reads EPEVTQTPSHQVTQMGQEVILRCVPISNHLYFYWYRQILGQKVEFLVSFYNNEISEKSEIFDDQFSVERPDGSNFTLKIRSTKLEDSAMYFCASSGQGDNQPQHFGDGTRLSIL.

This rearrangement joins TRBV6-1 to TRBJ2-1, with D possibly TRBD2 on 6 matching bases. Germline V gene lookup returns CDR1 MNHNS and CDR2 SASEGT. The CDR3 runs 14 residues. V was trimmed by 9 bases and J by 6 bases, leaving 18 bases between them. The DNA for the CDR3 is TGTGCCAGTTTGAGGACGGGAGTAAGCAATGAGCAGTTCTTC. Protein product: CASLRTGVSNEQFF.

For this clone: Other DNA sequences in the sample encode the same CDR3. The genes are TRBV5-1 and TRBJ1-2; no clear D. V gave up 4 bases and J gave up 1 base, with 8 bases separating them. The CDR3 consists of 13 residues. Germline V gene sequence: CDR1 SGHRS, CDR2 YFSETQ. CDR3 sequence: CASSGTVNYGYTF. The CDR3 DNA reads as TGCGCCAGCAGCGGCACGGTTAACTATGGCTACACCTTC.

This chain links TRBV5-4 with TRBJ2-5; 11 bases map to TRBD1. V lost 4 bases to trimming and J lost 4 bases; unmatched junction nucleotides: 3. The CDR3 length is 14 residues. Germline V CDR1 and CDR2: SGHNT, YYREEE (reference sequence). CDR3 protein: CASSRTGGRETQYF. The DNA of the CDR3 is TGTGCCAGCAGCAGGACAGGGGGCCGAGAGACCCAGTACTTC.

The CDR3 sequence: CASRQSGGAEAFF. In DNA, the CDR3 is TGTGCCAGCAGGCAATCAGGGGGAGCTGAAGCTTTCTTT. V and J are TRBV7-2 and TRBJ1-1; 7 bases map to TRBD1. V gave up 6 bases and J gave up 6 bases; unmatched junction bases: 7. Germline-derived CDR1 and CDR2 are SGHTA and FQGNSA. This CDR3 is 13 amino acids long. Full variable domain (missing parts from reference TRBV7-2 and TRBJ1-1): GAGVSQSPSNKVTEKGKDVELRCDPISGHTALYWYRQSLGQGLEFLIYFQGNSAPDKSGLPSDRFSAERTGGSVSTLTIQRTQQEDSAVYLCASRQSGGAEAFFGQGTRLTVV.

This sequence joins TRBV5-6 and TRBJ1-2; 7 bases fit TRBD1. J was trimmed by 3 bases and V by 4 bases; bases with no gene match: 12. From germline, CDR1 is SGHDT and CDR2 YYEEEE. This CDR3 is built from 16 residues. The chain's CDR3 is CASSRAGGRGDYGYTF. The CDR3 nucleotides are TGTGCCAGCAGCCGGGCAGGGGGGCGGGGAGACTATGGCTACACCTTC.

The chain combines TRBV19 with TRBJ1-1; D unclear. Trimming cost V 7 bases and J 0 bases, with 9 bases left between them. The CDR3 totals 13 residues. CDR1 and CDR2 (germline): LNHDA, SQIVND (reference sequence). CDR3 sequence reads: CASTKVLNTEAFF. CDR3 bases: TGTGCCAGTACAAAGGTCCTGAACACTGAAGCTTTCTTT.

This chain uses TRBV7-6 with TRBJ2-1; D is unclear. The germline V and J ends were trimmed by 1 base and 2 bases, with 9 bases remaining between them. Germline V gene data show CDR1 as SGHVS and CDR2 as FNYEAQ. The CDR3 has 15 amino acids. The CDR3 loop reads CASSLVAETYNEQFF. The CDR3 bases are TGTGCCAGCAGCTTAGTTGCGGAGACCTACAATGAGCAGTTCTTC. The full variable domain, its missing parts supplied by reference TRBV7-6 and TRBJ2-1, is GAGVSQSPRYKVTKRGQDVALRCDPISGHVSLYWYRQALGQGPEFLTYFNYEAQQDKSGLPNDRFSAERPEGSISTLTIQRTEQRDSAMYRCASSLVAETYNEQFFGPGTRLTVL.